These 10 T cell receptor beta chains share one sample of origin, sequenced in a study of shared clonotypes between healthy human individuals. Data came from immunoSEQ multiplex PCR; TCRdb stores just in-frame clones and leaves some out. The sample holds about 2.4 million clones; approximately 94% are singletons and the top ten take about 0.38%. Input material: naive CD4+ T cells from PBMCs. Regarding subset: CD45RA+ positively selected. Every receptor here comes from a man between 18 and 29 years old in good health. Some clones in this sample may be carry-over from other donors' samples.

The chain joins TRBV7-3 to TRBJ2-3; 8 nucleotides agree with TRBD1. This CDR3 region has 16 residues. V shed 5 bases and J 2 bases; nucleotides not matched to a gene: 9. Looked up from germline, CDR1 is SGHTA and CDR2 is FQGTGA. CDR3 amino acids: CASSQTGAPTTDTQYF. Here the CDR3 DNA reads TGTGCCAGCAGCCAGACAGGGGCGCCAACCACAGATACGCAGTATTTT.

The chain employs TRBV7-2 and TRBJ1-2; D remains ambiguous. Germline V gene sequence: CDR1 SGHTA, CDR2 FQGNSA. The CDR3 contains 16 residues. Trimming removed 2 bases at V and 3 bases at J, with 16 bases between. The CDR3 loop is CASSLSVWGQDYGYTF. Here the CDR3 DNA reads TGTGCCAGCAGCTTATCCGTTTGGGGTCAGGACTATGGCTACACCTTC.

The chain has TRBV5-1 and TRBJ2-3, with TRBD2 as a possible D gene (6 bases). Trimming took off 7 bases at V and 1 base at J, with 13 bases between the two ends. Per the germline V gene, CDR1 is SGHRS and CDR2 is YFSETQ. This CDR3 region has 14 residues. The CDR3 loop is CASGSGLRTDTQYF. The CDR3 nucleotides are TGCGCCAGCGGATCGGGACTTCGCACAGATACGCAGTATTTT. The whole variable domain, filled in from reference TRBV5-1 and TRBJ2-3, reads KAGVTQTPRYLIKTRGQQVTLSCSPISGHRSVSWYQQTPGQGLQFLFEYFSETQRNKGNFPGRFSGRQFSNSRSEMNVSTLELGDSALYLCASGSGLRTDTQYFGPGTRLTVL.

For the CDR3, the DNA is TGTGCCAGCAGTTTAACTGGGAATAACTATGGCTACACCTTC. It codes for CASSLTGNNYGYTF. The V and J genes are TRBV28 and TRBJ1-2; unclear D gene. The CDR3 length is 14 residues. V lost 2 bases and J lost 1, with 8 bases in between. CDR1 and CDR2 from the germline V gene are MDHEN and SYDVKM.

The chain joins TRBV7-8 to TRBJ1-2, with TRBD1 matching 10 bases. The V gene end was trimmed by 2 bases and the J gene end by 7 bases; junction bases not matched to a gene: 13. The CDR3 has 17 amino acids. In germline, CDR1 is SGHVS, CDR2 FQNEAQ. DNA for the CDR3: TGTGCCAGCAGCTTAACCGGGACAGGGGACGGTCTTTTTGGCTACACCTTC. Amino acid sequence: CASSLTGTGDGLFGYTF.

The chain links TRBV18 to TRBJ2-4; D not certain. The length of the CDR3 is 14 residues. Germline lookup yields CDR1 KGHSH and CDR2 LQKENI. The V end lost 6 bases, the J end lost 0 bases, and 9 bases lay between the germline ends. The CDR3 region has the DNA TGTGCCAGCTCCCTGGCGGTAGCCAAAAACATTCAGTACTTC. The encoded protein is CASSLAVAKNIQYF. The variable domain in full, with the rest retrieved from reference TRBV18 and TRBJ2-4, is NAGVMQNPRHLVRRRGQEARLRCSPMKGHSHVYWYRQLPEEGLKFMVYLQKENIIDESGMPKERFSAEFPKEGPSILRIQQVVRGDSAAYFCASSLAVAKNIQYFGAGTRLSVL.

The sample holds a few counts of this clone. The CDR3 reads CASSLGPDRNNEKLFF. CDR3 coding DNA: TGTGCCAGCAGCTTGGGACCGGACAGGAATAATGAAAAACTGTTTTTT. The chain carries TRBV5-4 and TRBJ1-4; TRBD1 agrees at 7 bases. Germline loops: CDR1 SGHNT, CDR2 YYREEE (reference sequence). Trimming took 0 bases from V and 4 from J; bases not matched to a gene: 6. The CDR3 spans 16 residues.

The DNA of the CDR3 is TGTGCCAGCAGGCGTTGGGGAGGGGACGAGAACACTGAAGCTTTCTTT. Translated: CASRRWGGDENTEAFF. This chain connects TRBV7-2 to TRBJ1-1; weak D call: TRBD1 (5 bases). Germline lookup yields CDR1 SGHTA and CDR2 FQGNSA. The germline V and J ends were trimmed by 6 bases and 1 base, with 18 bases remaining between them. This CDR3 contains 16 residues.

The V gene is TRBV4-2, the J gene TRBJ2-7; 10 bases line up with TRBD2. J gave up 4 bases and V 4 bases, and 7 bases lay outside the gene matches. Germline CDR1 reads LGHNA; CDR2 reads YNFKEQ. The CDR3 has 15 amino acids. The CDR3 DNA follows: TGTGCCAGCAGCCCCAGCAGCGGGAGGGATTACGAGCAGTACTTC. As protein: CASSPSSGRDYEQYF.

The chain has TRBV28 and TRBJ1-4; TRBD1 matches at 7 bases. The CDR3 totals 18 residues. CDR1 is MDHEN, CDR2 SYDVKM, per germline. The V segment lost 7 bases and the J segment 0 bases; nucleotides outside the gene matches: 14. The CDR3 coding sequence is TGTGCCAGCAATCGGAAGGGGGCCTGGCAGGCAACTAATGAAAAACTGTTTTTT. Translation: CASNRKGAWQATNEKLFF.